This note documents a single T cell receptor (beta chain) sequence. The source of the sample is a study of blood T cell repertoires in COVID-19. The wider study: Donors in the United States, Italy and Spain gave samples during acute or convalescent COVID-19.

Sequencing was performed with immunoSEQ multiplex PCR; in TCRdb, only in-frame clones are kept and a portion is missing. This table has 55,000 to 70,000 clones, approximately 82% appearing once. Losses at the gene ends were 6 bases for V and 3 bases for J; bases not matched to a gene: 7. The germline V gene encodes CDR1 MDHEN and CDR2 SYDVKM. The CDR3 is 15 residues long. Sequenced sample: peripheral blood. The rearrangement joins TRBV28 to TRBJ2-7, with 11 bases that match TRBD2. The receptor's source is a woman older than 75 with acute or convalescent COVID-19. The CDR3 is CASSSPTSGSYEQYF. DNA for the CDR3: TGTGCCAGCAGCTCCCCCACTAGCGGGAGCTACGAGCAGTACTTC.